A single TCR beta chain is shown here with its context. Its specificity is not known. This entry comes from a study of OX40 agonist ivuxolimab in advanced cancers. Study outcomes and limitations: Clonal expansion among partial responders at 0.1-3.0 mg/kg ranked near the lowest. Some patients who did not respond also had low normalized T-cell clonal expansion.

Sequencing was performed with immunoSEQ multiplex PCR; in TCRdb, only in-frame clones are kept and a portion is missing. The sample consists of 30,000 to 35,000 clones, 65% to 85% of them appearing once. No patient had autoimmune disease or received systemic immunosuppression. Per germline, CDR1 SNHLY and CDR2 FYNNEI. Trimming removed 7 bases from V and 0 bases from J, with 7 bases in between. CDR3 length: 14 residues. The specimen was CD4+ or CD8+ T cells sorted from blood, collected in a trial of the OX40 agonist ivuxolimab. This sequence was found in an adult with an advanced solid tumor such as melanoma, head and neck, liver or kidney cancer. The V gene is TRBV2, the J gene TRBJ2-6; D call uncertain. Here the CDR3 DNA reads TGTGCCAGCACAGTCCCCTCTGGGGCCAACGTCCTGACTTTC. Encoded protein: CASTVPSGANVLTF.